The clone carrying this T cell receptor beta chain was seen a single time. These data originate in a study of blood T cell repertoires in COVID-19. Study background: From the United States, Italy and Spain came samples of acute and convalescent COVID-19.

The table came from immunoSEQ multiplex PCR; TCRdb's copy has only in-frame clones and leaves some out. The sample comprises 100,000 to 150,000 clones, under 90% of which are singletons, and 4.5% rests with the top ten. Trimming took off 6 bases at V and 7 bases at J, with 19 bases between the two ends. Germline CDR1 reads MDHEN; CDR2 reads SYDVKM. This CDR3 contains 15 residues. Sequenced sample: peripheral blood. The sequence derives from a woman between 65 and 79 years old with acute or convalescent COVID-19. The chain uses TRBV28 and TRBJ2-1; a possible D gene is TRBD1 (6 bases). The CDR3 DNA reads as TGTGCCAGCAGCTCTGGGGTATGGGGGCGTAATGAGCAGTTCTTC. Translated, it gives CASSSGVWGRNEQFF.